This is a list of T cell receptor beta chains from one sample in a study of response to subunit inactivated influenza vaccine. MiXCR, run by TCRdb on the RT-PCR reads, gives a single entry per CDR3 protein. The data hold more than 500,000 distinct CDR3 sequences, with about 10% observed a single time. Separately, the same data were catalogued under a study of T cells expressing NK-cell markers.

Specimen: PBMCs from blood, collected on the day of vaccination. Every receptor here comes from a man aged 45 to 65 who received an inactivated influenza vaccine. The CDR3 runs from the conserved cysteine through the conserved F or W. Each record gives: V gene, clone size, D gene, J gene, CDR3 protein, CDR3 DNA. D genes are given only for firm matches. Clone size is given for some rows only: seen once, a few or many times, or a class if the clone is expanded.

TRBV4-1	NA	TRBD2	TRBJ2-1	CASSHTTGLARNEQFF	TGCGCCAGCAGCCACACCACGGGACTAGCTCGCAATGAGCAGTTCTTC
TRBV29-1	many	TRBD2	TRBJ2-1	CSGLAGNEQFF	TGCAGCGGACTAGCGGGGAATGAGCAGTTCTTC
TRBV12-3/TRBV12-4	NA	NA	TRBJ1-6	CASSLEATYNSPLHF	TGTGCCAGCAGTTTAGAGGCCACTTATAATTCACCCCTCCACTTT
TRBV12-3/TRBV12-4	few	NA	TRBJ2-2	CASSPGRPVGELFF	TGTGCCAGCAGTCCCGGACGCCCGGTGGGGGAGCTGTTTTTT
TRBV28	many	TRBD2	TRBJ2-1	CASTRGTSGRIYGVQHNEQFF	TGTGCCAGCACCCGGGGGACTAGCGGGAGAATATATGGGGTACAACACAATGAGCAGTTCTTC
TRBV4-3	NA	NA	TRBJ1-2	CASSQEYLTDYGYTF	TGCGCCAGCAGCCAAGAATATCTGACGGACTATGGCTACACCTTC
TRBV6-1	NA	NA	TRBJ2-3	CASRRDIGVGGDTDTQYF	TGTGCCAGCAGGAGGGACATAGGGGTGGGGGGAGACACAGATACGCAGTATTTT
TRBV5-1	NA	TRBD1	TRBJ1-6	CASRTTGDYNSPLHF	TGCGCCAGCAGAACGACAGGGGACTATAATTCACCCCTCCACTTT
TRBV3-1	NA	NA	TRBJ1-1	CASTQGTSSGAEAFF	TGTGCCTCCACCCAAGGGACTTCCTCAGGGGCTGAAGCTTTCTTT
TRBV27	few	TRBD2	TRBJ2-7	CASRPTSLLYEQYF	TGTGCCAGCAGGCCGACTAGCCTCCTCTACGAGCAGTACTTC
TRBV20-1	few	NA	TRBJ1-4	CSAPFGPTNEKLFF	TGCAGTGCTCCGTTCGGGCCAACTAATGAAAAACTGTTTTTT
TRBV19	NA	TRBD2	TRBJ2-1	CASRPLAGAFEQFF	TGTGCCAGTAGGCCCCTAGCGGGAGCTTTTGAGCAGTTCTTC
TRBV29-1	many	NA	TRBJ1-5	CSAQRDSNQPQHF	TGCAGCGCGCAAAGGGATAGCAATCAGCCCCAGCATTTT
TRBV12-3/TRBV12-4	NA	TRBD1	TRBJ2-5	CASIRQGAGETQYF	TGTGCCAGCATCAGACAGGGGGCGGGAGAGACCCAGTACTTC
TRBV27	NA	NA	TRBJ1-1	CASKGNTEAFF	TGTGCCTCAAAGGGGAACACTGAAGCTTTCTTT
TRBV5-1	few	TRBD1	TRBJ2-7	CASSPLAGQGTSYEQYF	TGCGCCAGCAGCCCACTCGCGGGACAGGGGACCTCCTACGAGCAGTACTTC
TRBV4-3	many	TRBD2	TRBJ2-7	CASSPGVASGSSYEQYF	TGCGCCAGCAGCCCAGGAGTAGCTAGCGGTAGCTCCTACGAGCAGTACTTC
TRBV5-5	NA	NA	TRBJ2-3	CASSQRGVGEIADTQYF	TGTGCCAGCAGCCAAAGGGGGGTGGGGGAAATTGCAGATACGCAGTATTTT
TRBV11-2	few	NA	TRBJ2-6	CASSLERVASSGANVLTF	TGTGCCAGCAGCTTAGAGCGTGTCGCAAGCTCTGGGGCCAACGTCCTGACTTTC
TRBV29-1	medium-sized	NA	TRBJ2-3	CSVEVKGSSTDTQYF	TGCAGCGTTGAAGTTAAGGGGTCTAGCACAGATACGCAGTATTTT
TRBV12-3/TRBV12-4	many	TRBD1	TRBJ1-1	CASSSTTGVSAEAFF	TGTGCCAGCAGTTCCACGACAGGGGTTTCTGCTGAAGCTTTCTTT
TRBV20-1	NA	TRBD1	TRBJ2-2	CSAMPTQGANGELFF	TGCAGTGCTATGCCCACACAGGGGGCTAACGGGGAGCTGTTTTTT
TRBV7-2	NA	NA	TRBJ2-3	CASSPALADTQYF	TGTGCCAGCAGCCCAGCACTAGCCGACACGCAGTATTTT
TRBV20-1	many	NA	TRBJ2-7	CSASQNEQYF	TGCAGTGCTAGCCAGAACGAGCAGTACTTC